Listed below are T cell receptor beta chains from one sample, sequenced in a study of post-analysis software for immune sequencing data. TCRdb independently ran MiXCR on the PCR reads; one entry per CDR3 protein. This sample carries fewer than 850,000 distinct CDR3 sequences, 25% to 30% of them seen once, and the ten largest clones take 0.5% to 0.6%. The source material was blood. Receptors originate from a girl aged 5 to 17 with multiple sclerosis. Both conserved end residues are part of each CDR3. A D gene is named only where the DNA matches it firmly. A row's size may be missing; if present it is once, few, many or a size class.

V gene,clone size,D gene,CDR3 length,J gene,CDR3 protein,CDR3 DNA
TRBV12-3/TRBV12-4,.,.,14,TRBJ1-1,CASSSYGGNTEAFF,TGTGCCAGCAGTTCCTACGGCGGTAACACTGAAGCTTTCTTT
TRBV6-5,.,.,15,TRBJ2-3,CASSYSFTGTDTQYF,TGTGCCAGCAGTTACTCGTTCACAGGCACAGATACGCAGTATTTT
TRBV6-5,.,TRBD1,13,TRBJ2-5,CASNRDREETQYF,TGTGCCAGCAACCGCGACAGGGAAGAGACCCAGTACTTC
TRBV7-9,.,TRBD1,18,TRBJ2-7,CASSHGDSTLRPSYEQYF,TGTGCCAGCAGCCATGGGGACAGCACCCTTCGGCCTTCCTACGAGCAGTACTTC
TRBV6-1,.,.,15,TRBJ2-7,CASSVSGTVPNEQYF,TGTGCCAGCAGTGTATCCGGGACTGTCCCTAACGAGCAGTACTTC
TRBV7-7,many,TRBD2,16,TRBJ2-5,CASSLGGSGSSETQYF,TGTGCCAGCAGCTTAGGTGGTAGCGGGAGTTCGGAGACCCAGTACTTC
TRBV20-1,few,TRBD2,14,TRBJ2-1,CSAAGTSGIDEQFF,TGCAGTGCGGCCGGGACTAGCGGGATCGATGAGCAGTTCTTC
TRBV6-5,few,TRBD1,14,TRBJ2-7,CASSVQGAPDEQYF,TGTGCCAGCAGTGTCCAGGGGGCGCCCGACGAGCAGTACTTC
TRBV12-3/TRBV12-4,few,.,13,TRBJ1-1,CASRGGEDTEAFF,TGTGCCAGCCGGGGGGGTGAGGACACTGAAGCTTTCTTT
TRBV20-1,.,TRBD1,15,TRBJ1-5,CSAGRTGGAGQPQHF,TGCAGTGCAGGACGGACAGGGGGCGCAGGACAGCCCCAGCATTTT
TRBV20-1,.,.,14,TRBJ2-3,CSARDPGFTDTQYF,TGCAGTGCTAGAGACCCAGGGTTCACAGATACGCAGTATTTT
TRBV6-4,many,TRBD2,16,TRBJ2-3,CASSDGTSGGTDTQYF,TGTGCCAGCAGTGACGGGACTAGCGGGGGCACAGATACGCAGTATTTT
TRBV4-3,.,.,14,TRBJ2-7,CASSQGVGTYEQYF,TGCGCCAGCAGCCAGGGTGTAGGAACCTACGAGCAGTACTTC
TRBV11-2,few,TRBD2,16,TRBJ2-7,CASSAALSGRTYEQYF,TGTGCCAGCAGCGCCGCCCTTAGCGGGAGAACCTACGAGCAGTACTTC
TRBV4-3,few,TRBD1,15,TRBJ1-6,CASSQGGQGGSPLHF,TGCGCCAGCAGCCAAGGGGGACAGGGCGGTTCACCCCTCCACTTT
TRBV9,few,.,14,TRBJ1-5,CASTSGVTTQPQHF,TGTGCCAGCACCTCCGGGGTAACGACTCAGCCCCAGCATTTT
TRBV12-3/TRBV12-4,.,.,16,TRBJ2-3,CASSLAAREVTDTQYF,TGTGCCAGCAGTTTAGCGGCCAGGGAGGTAACAGATACGCAGTATTTT
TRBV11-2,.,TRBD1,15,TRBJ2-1,CASRRPGQEYNEQFF,TGTGCCAGCAGACGACCCGGACAGGAATACAATGAGCAGTTCTTC
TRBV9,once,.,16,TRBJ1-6,CASSVGGGSIISPLHF,TGTGCCAGCAGCGTAGGGGGGGGCTCCATCATTTCACCCCTCCACTTT
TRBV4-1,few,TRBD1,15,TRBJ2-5,CASSHRTGGRETQYF,TGCGCCAGCAGCCACCGGACAGGGGGCCGGGAGACCCAGTACTTC
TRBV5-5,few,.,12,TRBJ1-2,CASSFDLYGYTF,TGTGCCAGCAGTTTTGACCTCTATGGCTACACCTTC
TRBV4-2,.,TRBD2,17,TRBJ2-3,CASSQRLAGGRVDTQYF,TGTGCCAGCAGCCAACGACTAGCGGGGGGCCGAGTCGATACGCAGTATTTT
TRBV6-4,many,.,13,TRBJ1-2,CASSESGAYGYTF,TGTGCCAGCAGTGAGTCCGGAGCGTATGGCTACACCTTC
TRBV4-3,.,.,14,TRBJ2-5,CAGSRGQDQETQYF,TGCGCCGGCAGCCGAGGGCAGGACCAAGAGACCCAGTACTTC
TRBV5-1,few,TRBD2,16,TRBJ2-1,CASSFSGGATYNEQFF,TGCGCCAGCAGCTTTAGCGGGGGGGCGACGTACAATGAGCAGTTCTTC
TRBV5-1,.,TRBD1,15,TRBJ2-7,CASSLPTLGQGEQYF,TGCGCCAGCAGCTTGCCCACACTAGGACAGGGCGAGCAGTACTTC
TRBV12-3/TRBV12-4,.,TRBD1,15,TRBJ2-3,CATSFSNRGTDTQYF,TGTGCCACCAGCTTCTCAAACAGGGGTACAGATACGCAGTATTTT
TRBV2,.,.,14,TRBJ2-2,CASKMTENTGELFF,TGTGCCAGCAAGATGACGGAGAACACCGGGGAGCTGTTTTTT
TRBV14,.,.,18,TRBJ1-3,CASSQRISGGLRGNTIYF,TGTGCCAGCAGCCAAAGGATTTCTGGGGGCTTGCGTGGAAACACCATATATTTT
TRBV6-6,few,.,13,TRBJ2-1,CAIDQRGNNEQFF,TGTGCCATCGACCAGCGAGGGAACAATGAGCAGTTCTTC
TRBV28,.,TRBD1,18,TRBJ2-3,CASSLPTRRTGDTDTQYF,TGTGCCAGCAGTTTGCCGACCCGGAGGACAGGGGACACAGATACGCAGTATTTT
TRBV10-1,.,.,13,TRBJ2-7,CASSAGMSYEQYF,TGCGCCAGCAGCGCCGGGATGTCCTACGAGCAGTACTTC
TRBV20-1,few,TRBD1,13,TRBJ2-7,CSARRDRDYEQYF,TGCAGTGCTAGGCGGGACAGGGACTACGAGCAGTACTTC
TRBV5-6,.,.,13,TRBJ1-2,CASSRAQSYGYTF,TGTGCCAGCAGCCGGGCCCAGTCCTATGGCTACACCTTC
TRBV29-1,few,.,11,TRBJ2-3,CSTGEADTQYF,TGCAGCACAGGGGAGGCAGATACGCAGTATTTT
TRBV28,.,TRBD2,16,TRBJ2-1,CASSYPPGLDSHEQFF,TGTGCCAGCAGTTACCCTCCAGGACTAGATTCTCATGAGCAGTTCTTC
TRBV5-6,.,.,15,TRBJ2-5,CASSWRPGPQETQYF,TGTGCCAGCAGCTGGAGGCCGGGACCCCAAGAGACCCAGTACTTC
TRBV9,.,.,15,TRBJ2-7,CASSVFRDGPYEQYF,TGTGCCAGCAGCGTATTTCGGGACGGCCCCTACGAGCAGTACTTC
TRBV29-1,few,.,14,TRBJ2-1,CSVERANSYNEQFF,TGCAGCGTTGAGCGGGCTAACTCCTACAATGAGCAGTTCTTC
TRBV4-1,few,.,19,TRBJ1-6,CASSQDFPLWSSYNSPLHF,TGCGCCAGCAGCCAAGATTTCCCTTTATGGAGCTCCTATAATTCACCCCTCCACTTT
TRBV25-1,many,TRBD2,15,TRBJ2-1,CASSESRASGNEQFF,TGTGCCAGCAGTGAAAGTCGGGCTAGCGGGAATGAGCAGTTCTTC
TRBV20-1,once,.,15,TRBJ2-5,CGARDHTSSRETQYF,TGCGGTGCTAGGGATCACACATCTAGCAGAGAGACCCAGTACTTC
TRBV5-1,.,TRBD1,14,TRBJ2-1,CASSLDRGQGEQFF,TGCGCCAGCAGCCTGGACAGGGGGCAAGGTGAGCAGTTCTTC
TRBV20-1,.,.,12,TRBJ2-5,CSASDYPETQYF,TGCAGTGCTAGCGACTACCCAGAGACCCAGTACTTC
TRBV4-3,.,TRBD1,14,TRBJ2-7,CASSQWQGAGEQYF,TGCGCCAGCAGCCAATGGCAGGGGGCAGGGGAGCAGTACTTC
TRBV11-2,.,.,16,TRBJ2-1,CAGSSRDGSSYNEQFF,TGTGCCGGCAGCTCAAGGGACGGCAGCTCCTACAATGAGCAGTTCTTC
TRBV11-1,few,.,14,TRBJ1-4,CASATGGSDQKLFF,TGTGCCAGCGCCACGGGAGGCAGTGACCAAAAACTGTTTTTT
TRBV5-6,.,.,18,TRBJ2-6,CASSLRGFGGAGANVLTF,TGTGCCAGCAGCTTGAGGGGGTTTGGGGGCGCTGGGGCCAACGTCCTGACTTTC
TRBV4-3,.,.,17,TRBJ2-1,CASSQDLPGESYNEQFF,TGCGCCAGCAGCCAAGATCTCCCGGGAGAGTCATACAATGAGCAGTTCTTC
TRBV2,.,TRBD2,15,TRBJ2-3,CARIKREATADTQYF,TGTGCCAGGATAAAGCGGGAAGCCACCGCAGATACGCAGTATTTT
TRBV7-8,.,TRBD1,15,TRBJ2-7,CASSFTGQGVYEQYF,TGTGCCAGCAGCTTTACGGGACAGGGGGTCTACGAGCAGTACTTC
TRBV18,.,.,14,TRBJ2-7,CASSPTDSLYEQYF,TGTGCCAGCTCACCCACGGACAGTTTATACGAGCAGTACTTC
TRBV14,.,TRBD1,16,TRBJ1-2,CASTPIPNDRGSGYTF,TGTGCCAGCACCCCAATACCAAATGACAGGGGGTCTGGCTACACCTTC
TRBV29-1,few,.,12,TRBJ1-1,CSARPAAVEAFF,TGCAGCGCCCGCCCGGCGGCGGTTGAAGCTTTCTTT
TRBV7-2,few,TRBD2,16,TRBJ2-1,CASSPNRLAGSNEQFF,TGTGCCAGCAGCCCAAACCGACTAGCGGGAAGCAATGAGCAGTTCTTC
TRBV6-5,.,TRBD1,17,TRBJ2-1,CASSYFKTGSPYNEQFF,TGTGCCAGCAGTTACTTTAAGACAGGGAGCCCCTACAATGAGCAGTTCTTC
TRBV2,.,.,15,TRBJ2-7,CASSEEAGFSSEQYF,TGTGCCAGCAGTGAAGAGGCAGGGTTTTCGTCCGAGCAGTACTTC
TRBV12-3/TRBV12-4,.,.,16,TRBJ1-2,CASSLVSQGSNYGYTF,TGTGCCAGCAGTTTAGTATCCCAGGGATCTAACTATGGCTACACCTTC
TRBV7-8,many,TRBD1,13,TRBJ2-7,CASSPRTGDTQYF,TGTGCCAGCAGCCCGAGGACAGGGGACACCCAGTACTTC